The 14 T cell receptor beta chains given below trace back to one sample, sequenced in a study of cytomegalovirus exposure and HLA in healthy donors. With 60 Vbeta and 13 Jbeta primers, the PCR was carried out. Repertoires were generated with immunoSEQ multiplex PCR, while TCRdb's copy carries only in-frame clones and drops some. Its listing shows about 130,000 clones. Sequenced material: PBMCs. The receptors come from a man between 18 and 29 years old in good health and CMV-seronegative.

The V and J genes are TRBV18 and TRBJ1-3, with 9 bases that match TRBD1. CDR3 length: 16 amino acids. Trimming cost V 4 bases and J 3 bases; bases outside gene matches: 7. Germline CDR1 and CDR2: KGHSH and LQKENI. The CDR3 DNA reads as TGTGCCAGCTCACTTAAACAGGGGGCTGATGGAAACACCATATATTTT. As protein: CASSLKQGADGNTIYF. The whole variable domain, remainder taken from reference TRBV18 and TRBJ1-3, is NAGVMQNPRHLVRRRGQEARLRCSPMKGHSHVYWYRQLPEEGLKFMVYLQKENIIDESGMPKERFSAEFPKEGPSILRIQQVVRGDSAAYFCASSLKQGADGNTIYFGEGSWLTVV.

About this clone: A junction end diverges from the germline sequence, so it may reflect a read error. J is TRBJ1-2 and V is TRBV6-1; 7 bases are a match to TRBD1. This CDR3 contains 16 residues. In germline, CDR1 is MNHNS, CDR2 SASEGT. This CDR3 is CASSEGRGGVIDGYTF. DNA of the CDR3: TGTGCCAGCAGCGAAGGTAGAGGGGGCGTAATCGATGGCTACACCTTC.

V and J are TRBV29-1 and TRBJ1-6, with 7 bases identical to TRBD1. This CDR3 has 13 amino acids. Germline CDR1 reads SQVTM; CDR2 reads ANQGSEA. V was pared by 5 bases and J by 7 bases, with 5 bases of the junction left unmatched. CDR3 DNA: TGCAGCGTTACACAGGGGTGGAATTCACCCCTCCACTTT. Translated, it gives CSVTQGWNSPLHF.

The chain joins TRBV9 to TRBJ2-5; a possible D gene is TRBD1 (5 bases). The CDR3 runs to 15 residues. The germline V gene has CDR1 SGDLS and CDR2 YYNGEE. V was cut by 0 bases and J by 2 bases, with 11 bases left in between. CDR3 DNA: TGTGCCAGCAGCGTAGGGCAGGGTGGGCAAGAGACCCAGTACTTC. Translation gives CASSVGQGGQETQYF.

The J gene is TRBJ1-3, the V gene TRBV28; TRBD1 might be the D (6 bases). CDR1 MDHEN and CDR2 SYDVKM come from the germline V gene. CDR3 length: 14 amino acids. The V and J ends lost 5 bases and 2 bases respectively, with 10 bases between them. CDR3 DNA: TGTGCCAGCAGTCCGAGGACAGCTGGAAACACCATATATTTT. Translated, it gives CASSPRTAGNTIYF.

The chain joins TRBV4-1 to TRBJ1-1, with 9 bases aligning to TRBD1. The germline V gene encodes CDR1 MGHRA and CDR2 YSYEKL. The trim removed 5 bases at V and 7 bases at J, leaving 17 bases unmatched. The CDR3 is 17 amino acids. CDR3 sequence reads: CASSASGTGSLGLEAFF. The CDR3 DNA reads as TGCGCCAGCAGCGCCTCCGGGACAGGGTCCCTTGGACTTGAAGCTTTCTTT.

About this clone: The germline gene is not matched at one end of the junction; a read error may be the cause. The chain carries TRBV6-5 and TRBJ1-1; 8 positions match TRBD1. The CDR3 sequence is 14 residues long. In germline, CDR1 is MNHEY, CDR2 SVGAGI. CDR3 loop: CTSLAPGGVWKAFF. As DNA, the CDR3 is TGCACGAGTTTAGCTCCAGGGGGCGTTTGGAAAGCTTTCTTT.

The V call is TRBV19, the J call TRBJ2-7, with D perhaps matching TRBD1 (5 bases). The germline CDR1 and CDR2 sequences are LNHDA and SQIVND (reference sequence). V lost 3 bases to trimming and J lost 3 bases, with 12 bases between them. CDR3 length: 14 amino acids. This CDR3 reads CASSIPGLGYEQYF. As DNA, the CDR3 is TGTGCCAGTAGTATCCCAGGGCTGGGCTACGAGCAGTACTTC.

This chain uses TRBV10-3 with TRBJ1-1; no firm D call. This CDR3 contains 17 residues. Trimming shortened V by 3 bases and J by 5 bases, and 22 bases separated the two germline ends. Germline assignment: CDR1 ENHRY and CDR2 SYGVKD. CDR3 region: CAISDSGGMGWDTEAFF. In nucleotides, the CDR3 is TGTGCCATCAGTGACTCGGGAGGTATGGGGTGGGATACTGAAGCTTTCTTT.

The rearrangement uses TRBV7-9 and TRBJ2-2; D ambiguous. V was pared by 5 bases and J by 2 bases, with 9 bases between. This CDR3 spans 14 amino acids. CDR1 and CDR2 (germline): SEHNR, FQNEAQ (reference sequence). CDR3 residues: CASSLTANTGELFF. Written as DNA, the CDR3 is TGTGCCAGCAGCCTTACAGCAAACACCGGGGAGCTGTTTTTT.

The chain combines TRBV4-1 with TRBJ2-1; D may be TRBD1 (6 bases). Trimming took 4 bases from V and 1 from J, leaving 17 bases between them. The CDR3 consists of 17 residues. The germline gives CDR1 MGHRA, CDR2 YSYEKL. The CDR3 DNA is TGCGCCAGCAGCCCCCAGAGGGGGATAACGTCCTACAATGAGCAGTTCTTC. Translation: CASSPQRGITSYNEQFF.

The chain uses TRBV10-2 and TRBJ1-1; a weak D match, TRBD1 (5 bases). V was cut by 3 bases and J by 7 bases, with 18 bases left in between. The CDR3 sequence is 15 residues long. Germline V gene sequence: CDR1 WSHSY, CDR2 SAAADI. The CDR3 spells CASSDYRRQKIEAFF. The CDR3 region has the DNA TGCGCCAGCAGTGACTATCGTCGACAGAAGATTGAAGCTTTCTTT.

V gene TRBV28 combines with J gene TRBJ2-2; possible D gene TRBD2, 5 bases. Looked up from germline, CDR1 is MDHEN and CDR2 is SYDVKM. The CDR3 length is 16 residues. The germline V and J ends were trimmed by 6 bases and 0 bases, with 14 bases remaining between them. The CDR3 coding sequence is TGTGCCAGCAGGGCGAGGGAGCCTTCGAACACCGGGGAGCTGTTTTTT. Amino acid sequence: CASRAREPSNTGELFF.

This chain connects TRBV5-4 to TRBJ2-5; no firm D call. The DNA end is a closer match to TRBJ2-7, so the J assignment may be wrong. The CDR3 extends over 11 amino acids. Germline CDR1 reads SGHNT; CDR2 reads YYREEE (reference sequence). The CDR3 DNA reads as TGTGCCAGCAGCTTGAATCACGAGCAGTACTTC. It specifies CASSLNHEQYF.